The 19 T cell receptor beta chains given below trace back to one sample, sequenced in a study of long-term antiretroviral therapy in people with HIV. With survey level as its setting, the immunoSEQ assay was v3.0. Assay: immunoSEQ multiplex PCR; the TCRdb copy retains only in-frame clones and omits some. The table has some 22,000 clones, more than 75% seen once; the top ten hold roughly 3.4%. The material sequenced was unsorted PBMCs, taken 2.3 years after starting antiretroviral therapy. These receptors were taken from a man in his 60s with HIV.

This chain joins TRBV27 and TRBJ2-7, with no clear D. The CDR3 length is 16 residues. Trimming cost V 4 bases and J 0 bases, with 16 bases left between them. Germline CDR1 is MNHEY and CDR2 is SMNVEV (reference sequence). The DNA for the CDR3 is TGTGCCAGCAGTTCGACATGGACGGTTAGCTCCTACGAGCAGTACTTC. Its translation is CASSSTWTVSSYEQYF.

The gene calls are TRBV27 and TRBJ2-1; no definite D call. The CDR3 is 16 residues long. The germline V and J ends were trimmed by 1 base and 1 base, with 11 bases remaining between them. Germline V gene data show CDR1 as MNHEY and CDR2 as SMNVEV (reference sequence). As DNA, the CDR3 is TGTGCCAGCAGTTTATATCCGGGTGCTTCCTACAATGAGCAGTTCTTC. As protein: CASSLYPGASYNEQFF.

In DNA, the CDR3 is TGTGCCAGCAGCGCCCCCCTTAGCACTGAAGCTTTCTTT. Translation: CASSAPLSTEAFF. The chain recombines TRBV28 with TRBJ1-1; D uncertain. CDR1 is MDHEN, CDR2 SYDVKM, per germline. The CDR3 loop spans 13 amino acids. V lost 6 bases and J lost 4, with 12 bases in between.

The chain employs TRBV19 and TRBJ1-1; TRBD1 agrees at 7 bases. Per the germline V gene, CDR1 is LNHDA and CDR2 is SQIVND (reference sequence). The V and J ends lost 4 bases and 5 bases, in that order; junction bases with no gene match: 7. This CDR3 contains 14 residues. The CDR3 is CASSTSGQTTEAFF. The CDR3 DNA reads as TGTGCCAGTAGTACATCGGGACAGACTACTGAAGCTTTCTTT.

The rearrangement uses TRBV7-8 and TRBJ1-1; D is unresolved. V dropped 2 bases and J dropped 0 bases, with 13 bases sitting between them. The V gene's germline CDR1 is SGHVS and CDR2 FQNEAQ. The CDR3 extends over 16 amino acids. The CDR3 sequence is CASSLTLPTMNTEAFF. CDR3 nucleotide sequence: TGTGCCAGCAGCTTAACTCTCCCCACTATGAACACTGAAGCTTTCTTT.

Written as DNA, the CDR3 is TGTGCCAGCAGGAAACAGGGCCTCCAGGGGACCGGGGAGCTGTTTTTT. It encodes CASRKQGLQGTGELFF. The V call is TRBV27, the J call TRBJ2-2, with D maybe TRBD1 (6 bases). Germline V gene data show CDR1 as MNHEY and CDR2 as SMNVEV (reference sequence). The V and J ends lost 6 bases and 5 bases respectively, with 19 bases between them. This CDR3 is 16 amino acids long.

J is TRBJ1-2 and V is TRBV9; D may be TRBD1 (6 bases). The germline V gene encodes CDR1 SGDLS and CDR2 YYNGEE. The CDR3 extends over 12 amino acids. V shed 8 bases and J shed 5 bases, with 13 bases lying between them. The CDR3 sequence: CARINQGYGYTF. The DNA of the CDR3 is TGTGCCAGGATTAATCAGGGGTATGGCTACACCTTC.

The J gene is TRBJ2-5, the V gene TRBV7-9; 11 bases agree with TRBD2. Germline V gene lookup returns CDR1 SEHNR and CDR2 FQNEAQ (reference sequence). V was clipped by 3 bases and J by 5 bases; unmatched bases: 8. The CDR3 has 16 amino acids. CDR3: CASSFGSSGGAETQYF. CDR3 nucleotides: TGTGCCAGCAGCTTCGGGAGTAGCGGGGGGGCGGAGACCCAGTACTTC.

J is TRBJ2-1 and V is TRBV7-9; TRBD2 matches at 13 bases. J gave up 8 bases and V 7 bases, and 11 bases lay outside the gene matches. Germline CDR1 reads SEHNR; CDR2 reads FQNEAQ (reference sequence). The CDR3 extends over 16 amino acids. DNA for the CDR3: TGTGCCAGCATCCCCATGGGGACTAGCGGGATTGATGAGCAGTTCTTC. Its protein is CASIPMGTSGIDEQFF.

The chain links TRBV5-4 to TRBJ2-7; 12 bases match TRBD2. Looked up from germline, CDR1 is SGHNT and CDR2 is YYREEE (reference sequence). This CDR3 spans 14 amino acids. With 5 bases clipped from V and 6 bases from J, the junction kept 6 bases outside the gene matches. CDR3 sequence: CASRRLAGEGEQYF. The CDR3 coding sequence is TGTGCCAGCAGAAGACTAGCGGGAGAGGGCGAGCAGTACTTC.

This clone appeared once. V and J are TRBV7-3 and TRBJ1-2, with 7 bases lining up with TRBD1. Per the germline V gene, CDR1 is SGHTA and CDR2 is FQGTGA. The V segment lost 5 bases and the J segment 5 bases; nucleotides outside the gene matches: 8. The CDR3 length is 14 residues. The CDR3 loop reads CASSPGQKEYGYTF. The CDR3 coding sequence is TGTGCCAGCAGCCCGGGACAGAAAGAATATGGCTACACCTTC.

This clone was seen a single time. The chain links TRBV5-4 to TRBJ1-2; D possibly corresponds to TRBD1 (6 bases). There are 12 residues in the CDR3. V was cut by 4 bases and J by 4 bases, with 8 bases left in between. Germline V gene data show CDR1 as SGHNT and CDR2 as YYREEE (reference sequence). The CDR3 DNA follows: TGTGCCAGCAGCCCGGACAGCTATGGCTACACCTTC. It yields the protein CASSPDSYGYTF. Variable domain in full (rest from reference TRBV5-4 and TRBJ1-2): ETGVTQSPTHLIKTRGQQVTLRCSSQSGHNTVSWYQQALGQGPQFIFQYYREEENGRGNFPPRFSGLQFPNYSSELNVNALELDDSALYLCASSPDSYGYTFGSGTRLTVV.

This chain links TRBV9 with TRBJ2-1; tentative D call: TRBD1 (5 bases). With 3 bases removed from V and 4 bases from J, the gap between germline ends came to 11 bases. CDR1 and CDR2 from the germline V gene are SGDLS and YYNGEE. This CDR3 is 14 amino acids long. The DNA of the CDR3 is TGTGCCAGCAGCGCGGTGGGGCATTACAATGAGCAGTTCTTC. It yields the protein CASSAVGHYNEQFF.

This chain connects TRBV27 to TRBJ2-1; 8 bases match TRBD2. The V gene end was trimmed by 5 bases and the J gene end by 0 bases; junction bases not matched to a gene: 0. Looked up from germline, CDR1 is MNHEY and CDR2 is SMNVEV (reference sequence). This CDR3 has 14 residues. CDR3 nucleotides: TGTGCCAGCAGTAGCGGGGGCTCCTACAATGAGCAGTTCTTC. Protein sequence: CASSSGGSYNEQFF.

The rearrangement uses TRBV5-4 and TRBJ2-5; 8 bases are shared with TRBD1. Germline V gene lookup returns CDR1 SGHNT and CDR2 YYREEE (reference sequence). The CDR3 consists of 14 residues. Trimming removed 3 bases from V and 5 bases from J; junction bases left unmatched: 6. CDR3 DNA: TGTGCCAGCAGCTACGACAGGGGCAGGGAGACCCAGTACTTC. Protein product: CASSYDRGRETQYF.

CDR3 sequence (DNA): TGTGCCAGCAGCAGAGACGGGAACTATGGCTACACCTTC. Protein: CASSRDGNYGYTF. The V gene is TRBV7-8, the J gene TRBJ1-2; unclear D gene. Looked up from germline, CDR1 is SGHVS and CDR2 is FQNEAQ. Trimming cost V 5 bases and J 2 bases, with 9 bases left between them. This CDR3 region has 13 residues.

This chain joins TRBV12-5 and TRBJ2-1, with D uncertain. CDR3 length equals 15 residues. V dropped 0 bases and J dropped 4 bases, with 10 bases sitting between them. Germline CDR1 LGHNT, CDR2 FRNRAP. This CDR3 reads CASGLVAGPYNEQFF. The CDR3 coding sequence is TGTGCTAGTGGTTTGGTAGCCGGACCTTACAATGAGCAGTTCTTC.

Note on this clone: A junction end diverges from the germline sequence, so it may reflect a read error. This rearrangement joins TRBV7-9 to TRBJ2-3, with 10 bases lining up with TRBD2. The CDR3 has 16 residues. Germline V lookup: CDR1 SEHNR, CDR2 FQNEAQ (reference sequence). CDR3 sequence reads: CASSLTSGDLTDTRYF. The DNA of the CDR3 is TGTGCCAGCAGCCTAACTAGCGGGGATCTCACAGATACGCGGTATTTT.

This clone was seen more than once but under ten times. The V gene is TRBV6-5, the J gene TRBJ1-2; D might be TRBD1 (5 bases). CDR1 is MNHEY and CDR2 is SVGAGI in the germline V gene. CDR3 length equals 13 residues. The germline V and J ends were trimmed by 0 bases and 13 bases, with 15 bases remaining between them. CDR3 in DNA: TGTGCCAGCAGTTACTCAGCGACAGTCGCGGGCACCTTC. Translated: CASSYSATVAGTF.